The sequence of this T cell receptor (beta chain) was determined in a study of blood T cell repertoires in COVID-19. Study-level background: Acute and convalescent COVID-19 samples came from the United States, Italy and Spain. T cells, B-cell-depleted T cells, or PBMCs provided the cDNA or gDNA that served as material.

Authors' data handling: Estimation of nucleated cell counts relied on the amplification of reference gene primers. The assay was immunoSEQ multiplex PCR, and TCRdb's table has in-frame clones only and misses some. The D gene and trimming were derived from the DNA, and the V and J assignments and clone size from that table. The sample records around 100,000 clones, 70% to 85% being singletons. The V end was cut by 3 bases, the J end by 3 bases, with 24 bases between. CDR1 and CDR2 (germline): MDHEN, SYDVKM. The CDR3 is 18 residues long. V and J are TRBV28 and TRBJ2-7, with D perhaps matching TRBD2 (6 bases). Sample: peripheral blood. This receptor was obtained from a man in his 70s with active or convalescent COVID-19. The CDR3 nucleotides read TGTGCCAGCAGTTTGGTGGGGGGTACAGGCCACGACTACTACGAGCAGTACTTC. This translates into CASSLVGGTGHDYYEQYF.